What follows are 16 T cell receptor beta chains derived from one specimen sequenced in a study of technical replicates of blood from a handful of donors. TCRdb keeps only in-frame clones here, not all; method: immunoSEQ multiplex PCR. The sample shows 80,000 to 95,000 clones, 96% of them seen only once. The specimen sequenced was T cells isolated from PBMCs. These receptors originate from a human donor in good health.

The table lists this clone with a count of one. The chain combines TRBV7-8 with TRBJ2-7; 10 bases line up with TRBD1. V lost 6 bases to trimming and J lost 0 bases; unmatched junction nucleotides: 2. Germline V gene sequence: CDR1 SGHVS, CDR2 FQNEAQ. The CDR3 extends over 14 amino acids. The CDR3 here is CASRRTGGSYEQYF. Written as DNA, the CDR3 is TGTGCCAGCAGGCGGACAGGGGGCTCCTACGAGCAGTACTTC.

This clone was found once. The genes are TRBV27 and TRBJ1-1; the match to TRBD1 covers 9 bases. The germline gives CDR1 MNHEY, CDR2 SMNVEV (reference sequence). V shed 5 bases, J shed 3 bases, and the junction held 10 bases outside the gene matches. The CDR3 runs to 16 residues. In DNA form, the CDR3 reads TGTGCCAGCAGTACCGGGGACAGGGCAGGGTACACTGAAGCTTTCTTT. Protein sequence: CASSTGDRAGYTEAFF.

The rearrangement uses TRBV6-5 and TRBJ2-7; 7 positions match TRBD1. After removal of 3 bases from V and 9 bases from J, the junction contained 8 bases not matched to a gene. The CDR3 runs to 13 residues. Per germline, CDR1 MNHEY and CDR2 SVGAGI. Written as DNA, the CDR3 is TGTGCCAGCAGTTATCCAGACAGGGAGATGCAGTACTTC. It specifies CASSYPDREMQYF.

V and J are TRBV7-3 and TRBJ1-1, with D perhaps matching TRBD1 (5 bases). The germline V and J ends were trimmed by 4 bases and 2 bases, with 11 bases remaining between them. Germline assignment: CDR1 SGHTA and CDR2 FQGTGA. The CDR3 sequence is 14 residues long. DNA for the CDR3: TGTGCCAGCAGCTCCGGGGGTGTCAACACTGAAGCTTTCTTT. Amino acids: CASSSGGVNTEAFF.

The genes are TRBV28 and TRBJ1-1; the D is unclear. V lost 6 bases, J lost 3 bases, and 5 bases lay in between. Germline lookup yields CDR1 MDHEN and CDR2 SYDVKM. CDR3 size: 11 residues. CDR3 protein: CASSGYTEAFF. The CDR3 DNA is TGTGCCAGCAGCGGTTACACTGAAGCTTTCTTT.

The J gene is TRBJ1-1, the V gene TRBV9; 7 nucleotides line up with TRBD1. Germline assignment: CDR1 SGDLS and CDR2 YYNGEE. The CDR3 has 14 amino acids. Trimming removed 0 bases from V and 3 bases from J; junction bases left unmatched: 2. Written as DNA, the CDR3 is TGTGCCAGCAGCGTAGTTCAGGGGGACACTGAAGCTTTCTTT. Protein product: CASSVVQGDTEAFF.

The rearrangement joins TRBV7-9 to TRBJ2-2; D may be TRBD2 (6 bases). Germline CDR1 reads SEHNR; CDR2 reads FQNEAQ (reference sequence). With 3 bases removed from V and 4 bases from J, the gap between germline ends came to 12 bases. The CDR3 contains 15 residues. The CDR3 region has the DNA TGTGCCAGCAGCTTTATCTCCGGGAGCACCGGGGAGCTGTTTTTT. It codes for CASSFISGSTGELFF. Supplemented by reference TRBV7-9 and TRBJ2-2, the full variable domain reads DTGVSQNPRHKITKRGQNVTFRCDPISEHNRLYWYRQTLGQGPEFLTYFQNEAQLEKSRLLSDRFSAERPKGSFSTLEIQRTEQGDSAMYLCASSFISGSTGELFFGEGSRLTVL.

The V and J genes are TRBV27 and TRBJ2-7, with 7 bases matching TRBD1. The V and J ends lost 2 bases and 2 bases, in that order; junction bases with no gene match: 9. This CDR3 is 16 amino acids long. The germline V gene encodes CDR1 MNHEY and CDR2 SMNVEV (reference sequence). This CDR3 is CASSLLGTVTPYEQYF. CDR3 DNA: TGTGCCAGCAGTTTACTCGGGACAGTTACTCCCTACGAGCAGTACTTC.

The V and J genes are TRBV9 and TRBJ2-1; 16 positions agree with TRBD2. The CDR3 is made up of 18 amino acids. V shed 4 bases, J shed 10 bases, and the junction held 14 bases outside the gene matches. CDR1 is SGDLS, CDR2 YYNGEE, per germline. CDR3 residues: CASSHPGTSGRALGEQFF. The CDR3 bases are TGTGCCAGCAGCCATCCCGGGACTAGCGGGAGGGCCCTCGGGGAGCAGTTCTTC.

CDR3 amino acids: CASGLAGGPSGREQYF. The DNA of the CDR3 is TGTGCCAGCGGACTAGCGGGAGGACCCTCGGGGAGGGAGCAGTACTTC. The rearrangement uses TRBV2 and TRBJ2-7, with TRBD2 matching 14 bases. Per the germline V gene, CDR1 is SNHLY and CDR2 is FYNNEI. CDR3 length equals 16 residues. The junction had 13 bases not matched to a gene; V was cut back by 8 bases and J by 7 bases.

The gene calls are TRBV7-3 and TRBJ2-2; D gene ambiguous. This CDR3 is 15 amino acids long. The germline V gene encodes CDR1 SGHTA and CDR2 FQGTGA. V lost 4 bases to trimming and J lost 6 bases, with 15 bases between them. The CDR3 sequence: CASSSRIDGAGELFF. Here the CDR3 DNA reads TGTGCCAGCAGCTCCAGGATTGATGGCGCCGGGGAGCTGTTTTTT.

This chain connects TRBV25-1 to TRBJ2-1; D perhaps matches TRBD2 (5 bases). Germline-derived CDR1 and CDR2 are MGHDK and SYGVNS. CDR3 length equals 15 residues. V was pared by 4 bases and J by 15 bases, with 25 bases between. In DNA form, the CDR3 reads TGTGCCAGCAGTGTCGACTACCCCCGGACCCGGGGTTGGTTCTTC. Translating it yields CASSVDYPRTRGWFF.

CDR3 nucleotides: TGTGCCAGCAGCGTCTCGCTTTCGGGAGTCTCCTACAATGAGCAGTTCTTC. As protein: CASSVSLSGVSYNEQFF. V and J are TRBV11-3 and TRBJ2-1; tentative D call: TRBD2 (6 bases). The CDR3 extends over 17 amino acids. Germline CDR1 is SGHNT and CDR2 is YENEEA. Trimming left V 5 bases short and J 0 bases short, with 17 bases between.

This sequence joins TRBV7-9 and TRBJ1-3, with D possibly matching TRBD1 (5 bases). The germline V gene has CDR1 SEHNR and CDR2 FQNEAQ (reference sequence). The CDR3 runs to 15 residues. With 1 base removed from V and 2 bases from J, the gap between germline ends came to 9 bases. This chain's CDR3 is CASSLVSGTGNTIYF. CDR3 nucleotide sequence: TGTGCCAGCAGCTTAGTATCAGGGACTGGAAACACCATATATTTT.

The chain couples TRBV11-2 to TRBJ2-1; no clear D gene. Germline CDR1 and CDR2: SGHAT and FQNNGV. The CDR3 is 15 residues long. The V end lost 0 bases, the J end lost 6 bases, and 12 bases lay between the germline ends. The CDR3 region is CASSLDTLPVNEQFF. The CDR3 region has the DNA TGTGCCAGCAGCTTAGATACATTGCCTGTCAATGAGCAGTTCTTC.

The gene calls are TRBV9 and TRBJ2-2, with a possible D match to TRBD2 (5 bases). Germline loops: CDR1 SGDLS, CDR2 YYNGEE. The CDR3 is 15 amino acids. With 0 bases removed from V and 7 bases from J, the gap between germline ends came to 13 bases. CDR3 in amino acids: CASSVEVSGVGELFF. CDR3 nucleotide sequence: TGTGCCAGCAGCGTAGAGGTATCCGGGGTCGGGGAGCTGTTTTTT.